These 17 T cell receptor beta chains came from one sample sequenced in a study of T cell repertoires in cytomegalovirus infection. TCRdb redid the calling of the reads with MiXCR, one entry per CDR3 protein. This table holds roughly 500,000 distinct CDR3 sequences, 16% found once. The sequenced material came from CD8+ T cells from PBMCs. The receptor set was obtained from a human donor in good health (CMV status not recorded). Some clones in this sample may be carry-over from other donors' samples.

This clonotype was seen at least ten times. This chain uses TRBV7-9 with TRBJ2-7; D uncertain. Trimming stripped 6 bases from V and 2 bases from J, with 11 bases between. Germline V CDR1 and CDR2: SEHNR, FQNEAQ (reference sequence). This CDR3 is built from 13 residues. The CDR3 nucleotides are TGTGCCAGCAGTCTTACACCCGCCTACGAGCAGTACTTC. Translation: CASSLTPAYEQYF.

This clonotype was found many times. The gene calls are TRBV11-2 and TRBJ1-4, with TRBD1 as a possible D gene (5 bases). From germline, CDR1 is SGHAT and CDR2 FQNNGV. The CDR3 is made up of 15 amino acids. The V and J ends lost 1 base and 6 bases respectively, with 12 bases between them. DNA of the CDR3: TGTGCCAGCAGCTTAGTGGGGCCGCCGGATGAAAAACTGTTTTTT. Translated: CASSLVGPPDEKLFF.

This clonotype was observed at least ten times. The chain employs TRBV4-1 and TRBJ2-7; D assignment may be TRBD1 or TRBD2 (6 bases each). V lost 4 bases and J lost 2, with 15 bases in between. This CDR3 region has 15 residues. Per germline, CDR1 MGHRA and CDR2 YSYEKL. The CDR3 nucleotides are TGCGCCAGCAGCCTTAGGAGGGGGGACACCTACGAGCAGTACTTC. Protein product: CASSLRRGDTYEQYF.

This chain links TRBV12-3 or TRBV12-4 with TRBJ1-5; D perhaps matches TRBD1 (6 bases). V gave up 5 bases and J gave up 0 bases, with 14 bases separating them. The CDR3 runs to 16 residues. The CDR3 spells CASSKGGPYSNQPQHF. The CDR3 DNA follows: TGTGCCAGCAGTAAGGGGGGACCTTATAGCAATCAGCCCCAGCATTTT.

A few counts support this clonotype. This rearrangement joins TRBV14 to TRBJ1-2, with D hard to call. Germline V lookup: CDR1 SGHDN, CDR2 FVKESK. The CDR3 has 19 residues. Between the trimmed V and J ends, which lost 1 base and 4 bases, there was a span of 25 bases. CDR3 region: CASSQGETPLQTHLYGYTF. The CDR3 DNA follows: TGTGCCAGCAGCCAAGGGGAGACCCCGCTTCAAACTCATCTCTATGGCTACACCTTC.

The sample holds a few counts of this clonotype. An end of the junction does not agree with germline; a read error may underlie this. This rearrangement joins TRBV7-7 to TRBJ2-3; 12 bases agree with TRBD1. The CDR3 is 16 residues long. Germline CDR1 SSHAT, CDR2 FNYEAQ (reference sequence). CDR3 bases: TGTGCTAGCAGCTTAGCGGGACAGGGGGCTGCAGATACGCAGTATTTT. Translation: CASSLAGQGAADTQYF. Using reference TRBV7-7 and TRBJ2-3 for the parts outside the CDR3, the full variable domain is GAGVSQSPRYKVTKRGQDVTLRCDPISSHATLYWYQQALGQGPEFLTYFNYEAQPDKSGLPSDRFSAERPEGSISTLTIQRTEQRDSAMYRCASSLAGQGAADTQYFGPGTRLTVL.

This clonotype was detected once. This chain uses TRBV19 with TRBJ1-2, with TRBD1 matching over 9 bases. The germline CDR1 and CDR2 sequences are LNHDA and SQIVND (reference sequence). V dropped 6 bases and J dropped 6; count of bases not matched to a gene: 5. The length of the CDR3 is 13 residues. The CDR3 DNA follows: TGTGCCAGTAGGGGACAGGGCGGGAATGGCTACACCTTC. It encodes CASRGQGGNGYTF.

The table lists this clonotype with many counts. The CDR3 sequence is CASSLGGVGQPQHF. The CDR3 nucleotides read TGTGCCAGCAGCTTAGGTGGGGTTGGTCAGCCCCAGCATTTT. The J gene is TRBJ1-5, the V gene TRBV7-9; D gene ambiguous. Trimming left V 1 base short and J 6 bases short, with 10 bases between. This CDR3 region has 14 residues. The germline V gene encodes CDR1 SEHNR and CDR2 FQNEAQ (reference sequence).

This clonotype was detected ten times or more. This chain connects TRBV7-3 to TRBJ2-3; 8 nucleotides align to TRBD2. V dropped 3 bases and J dropped 6; count of bases not matched to a gene: 8. CDR1 and CDR2 from the germline V gene are SGHTA and FQGTGA. The CDR3 contains 15 residues. The chain's CDR3 is CASSFGGGMHDTQYF. CDR3 bases: TGTGCCAGCAGCTTCGGGGGGGGGATGCATGATACGCAGTATTTT.

For this clonotype: With a much larger clone just one base away, this may be a read error. The V and J genes are TRBV10-3 and TRBJ2-7, with 7 bases fitting TRBD1. The CDR3 has 11 amino acids. Germline CDR1 is ENHRY and CDR2 is SYGVKD. CDR3 nucleotides: TGTGCCATCAGTGACCGGGACAGTACCACCTTC. Encoded protein: CAISDRDSTTF.

This clonotype was observed at least ten times. The V gene is TRBV6-5, the J gene TRBJ2-1; 12 bases line up with TRBD2. After removal of 4 bases from V and 8 bases from J, the junction contained 9 bases not matched to a gene. The germline gives CDR1 MNHEY, CDR2 SVGAGI. The CDR3 totals 16 residues. Written as DNA, the CDR3 is TGTGCCAGCAGTTTCGACGGGACTAGCGGGTCTCATGAGCAGTTCTTC. Protein sequence: CASSFDGTSGSHEQFF.

This clonotype occurred a few times. This sequence joins TRBV30 and TRBJ1-4; D remains ambiguous. Trimming stripped 4 bases from V and 7 bases from J, with 13 bases between. Germline V CDR1 and CDR2: GTSNPN, SVGIG (reference sequence). The CDR3 covers 13 residues. The CDR3 DNA follows: TGTGCCTGGAATGAGGGTATGAGTGAAAAACTGTTTTTT. It codes for CAWNEGMSEKLFF.

This clonotype has more than one count but fewer than ten. This rearrangement joins TRBV15 to TRBJ2-7, with 9 bases fitting TRBD2. The CDR3 extends over 14 amino acids. Germline loops: CDR1 LNHNV, CDR2 YYDKDF (reference sequence). The ends lost 5 bases at V and 6 bases at J; junction bases unmatched: 8. Written as DNA, the CDR3 is TGTGCCACCAGCCCGTTAGCGGGAGTCACCGAGCAGTACTTC. This translates into CATSPLAGVTEQYF.

The chain has TRBV12-3 or TRBV12-4 and TRBJ2-7, with D hard to call. The CDR3 has 12 residues. V was trimmed by 6 bases and J by 5 bases, leaving 11 bases between them. CDR3 sequence reads: CASSRGRNEQYF. CDR3 DNA: TGTGCCAGCAGCCGCGGCCGGAACGAGCAGTACTTC.

CDR3 bases: TGTGCCTGGAGCCCCTCGGGCGGTCAGCCCCAGCATTTT. Translation gives CAWSPSGGQPQHF. The chain employs TRBV30 and TRBJ1-5; no clear D. There are 13 residues in the CDR3. Trimming shortened V by 3 bases and J by 6 bases, and 12 bases separated the two germline ends. The germline V gene encodes CDR1 GTSNPN and CDR2 SVGIG (reference sequence). The variable domain in full, with the rest retrieved from reference TRBV30 and TRBJ1-5, is SQTIHQWPATLVQPVGSPLSLECTVEGTSNPNLYWYRQAAGRGLQLLFYSVGIGQISSEVPQNLSASRPQDRQFILSSKKLLLSDSGFYLCAWSPSGGQPQHFGDGTRLSIL.

The chain carries TRBV7-9 and TRBJ1-1; no clear D gene. Between the trimmed V and J ends, which lost 7 bases and 2 bases, there was a span of 8 bases. This CDR3 spans 12 amino acids. Germline V gene data show CDR1 as SEHNR and CDR2 as FQNEAQ (reference sequence). For the CDR3, the DNA is TGTGCCAGCACTTACGGAAACACTGAAGCTTTCTTT. Protein sequence: CASTYGNTEAFF.

This clonotype was seen more than once but under ten times. The chain links TRBV11-2 to TRBJ2-7; 7 positions agree with TRBD2. The germline CDR1 and CDR2 sequences are SGHAT and FQNNGV. The trim removed 1 base at V and 4 bases at J, leaving 7 bases unmatched. The CDR3 is 15 amino acids. The CDR3 here is CASSLGGGILYEQYF. The CDR3, as DNA: TGTGCCAGCAGCTTAGGGGGAGGGATTTTGTACGAGCAGTACTTC.